Listed below are T cell receptor beta chains from one sample, sequenced in a study of blood T cell repertoires in COVID-19. The protocol was immunoSEQ multiplex PCR, while the TCRdb copy is restricted to in-frame clones and leaves out a portion. Of 140,000 or so clones listed, approximately 80% are singletons. The specimen sequenced was PBMCs or T cells enriched from blood (not recorded which). All receptors come from a woman aged 18-30 years who had been exposed to COVID-19. The CDR3 runs from the conserved cysteine through the conserved F or W. Each record gives: D gene, J gene, V gene, clone size, CDR3 DNA, CDR3 protein. A D gene is named only where the DNA matches it firmly. The listing skips clone size in some rows; elsewhere it reads once, few, many or a size class.

D: TRBD2
J: TRBJ2-3
V: TRBV7-3
size: -
DNA: TGTGCCAGCAGCTCCTCGGGACTAGCGGGAGCAGATACGCAGTATTTT
CDR3: CASSSSGLAGADTQYF

D: TRBD2
J: TRBJ2-1
V: TRBV5-1
size: few
DNA: TGCGCCAGCAGCCCGGGACTAGCCAGCGATGAGCAGTTCTTC
CDR3: CASSPGLASDEQFF

D: -
J: TRBJ1-2
V: TRBV30
size: -
DNA: TGTGCCTGGAGTGTACGAGTGAGCTATGGCTACACCTTC
CDR3: CAWSVRVSYGYTF

D: -
J: TRBJ1-1
V: TRBV6-5
size: -
DNA: TGTGCCAGCAGCCAAGGTAGGGGGTCGACTGAAGCTTTCTTT
CDR3: CASSQGRGSTEAFF

D: -
J: TRBJ2-3
V: TRBV12-3/TRBV12-4
size: -
DNA: TGTGCCAGCAGTTCGGAGGGAGATACGCAGTATTTT
CDR3: CASSSEGDTQYF

D: TRBD2
J: TRBJ2-1
V: TRBV11-2
size: -
DNA: TGTGCCAGCAGCTCGGTTTCGACTAGCCTTTCCAATGAGCAGTTCTTC
CDR3: CASSSVSTSLSNEQFF

D: -
J: TRBJ1-3
V: TRBV5-5
size: once
DNA: TGTGCCAGCAGCTTGGATGGCAGGGACTCTGGAAACACCATATATTTT
CDR3: CASSLDGRDSGNTIYF

D: TRBD1
J: TRBJ1-2
V: TRBV15
size: few
DNA: TGTGCCACCAGCGGGGGGACAGGAAACTATGGCTACACCTTC
CDR3: CATSGGTGNYGYTF

D: TRBD1
J: TRBJ1-2
V: TRBV28
size: -
DNA: TGTGCCAGCAAACAGGACAGGGTCCATGGCTACACCTTC
CDR3: CASKQDRVHGYTF

D: -
J: TRBJ2-1
V: TRBV7-7
size: -
DNA: TGTGCCAGCAGCTTGACAGGCTTCAATGAGCAGTTCTTC
CDR3: CASSLTGFNEQFF

D: TRBD2
J: TRBJ2-7
V: TRBV5-1
size: -
DNA: TGCGCCAGCAGCTCACCATCTAGCGGGGGGTACGAGCAGTACTTC
CDR3: CASSSPSSGGYEQYF

D: -
J: TRBJ2-2
V: TRBV9
size: -
DNA: TGTGCCAGCAGCCAATATGGGACTGCCGGGGAGCTGTTTTTT
CDR3: CASSQYGTAGELFF